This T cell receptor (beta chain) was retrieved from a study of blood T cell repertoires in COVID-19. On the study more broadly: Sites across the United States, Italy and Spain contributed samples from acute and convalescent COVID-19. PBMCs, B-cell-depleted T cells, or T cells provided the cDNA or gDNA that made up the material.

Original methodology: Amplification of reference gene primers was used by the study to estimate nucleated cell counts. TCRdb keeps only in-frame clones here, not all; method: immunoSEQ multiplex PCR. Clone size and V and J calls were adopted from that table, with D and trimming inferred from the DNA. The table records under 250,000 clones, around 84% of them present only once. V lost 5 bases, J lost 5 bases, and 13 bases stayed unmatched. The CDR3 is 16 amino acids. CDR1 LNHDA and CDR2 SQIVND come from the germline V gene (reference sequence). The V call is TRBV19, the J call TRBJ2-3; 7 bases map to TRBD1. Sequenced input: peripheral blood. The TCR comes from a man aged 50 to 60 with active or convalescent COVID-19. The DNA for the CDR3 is TGTGCCAGTAGTCGCCCCGGATCACAGGGGATAGATACGCAGTATTTT. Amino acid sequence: CASSRPGSQGIDTQYF.